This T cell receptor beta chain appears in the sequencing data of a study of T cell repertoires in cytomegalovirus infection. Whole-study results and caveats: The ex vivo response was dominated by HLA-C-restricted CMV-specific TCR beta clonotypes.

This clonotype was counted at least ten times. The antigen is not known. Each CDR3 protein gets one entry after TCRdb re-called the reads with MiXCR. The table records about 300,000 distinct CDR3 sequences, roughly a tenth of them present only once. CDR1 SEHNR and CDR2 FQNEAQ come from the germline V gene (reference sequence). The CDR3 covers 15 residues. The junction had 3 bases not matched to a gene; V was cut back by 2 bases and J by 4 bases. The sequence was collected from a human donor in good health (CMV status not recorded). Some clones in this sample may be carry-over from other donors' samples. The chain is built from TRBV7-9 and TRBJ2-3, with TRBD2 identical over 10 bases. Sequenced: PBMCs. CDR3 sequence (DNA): TGTGCCAGCAGCTTAAAGCGGGGGGGGGCAGATACGCAGTATTTT. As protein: CASSLKRGGADTQYF.